A single sample is the source of the 11 T cell receptor beta chains below, sequenced in a study of blood T cell repertoires in COVID-19. The data were produced by immunoSEQ multiplex PCR, yet TCRdb's version contains in-frame clones alone and is incomplete. The data show more than 350,000 clones, approximately 92% seen once. The specimen sequenced was PBMCs or T cells enriched from blood (not recorded which). The receptors come from a young man who had recovered from COVID-19.

The chain is built from TRBV15 and TRBJ2-2, with 7 bases that match TRBD1. There are 16 residues in the CDR3. The V gene's germline CDR1 is LNHNV and CDR2 YYDKDF (reference sequence). V lost 6 bases and J lost 2; bases outside the gene matches: 9. CDR3 nucleotides: TGTGCCACCAGACCTCCGGGACAGCAAAACACCGGGGAGCTGTTTTTT. This encodes CATRPPGQQNTGELFF.

The CDR3 DNA is TGTGCCAGCAGCACCAGGGGAGATGGGACTGAAGCTTTCTTT. Protein: CASSTRGDGTEAFF. The chain carries TRBV7-9 and TRBJ1-1; D may be TRBD1 (6 bases). The V gene's germline CDR1 is SEHNR and CDR2 FQNEAQ (reference sequence). The CDR3 is 14 residues long. The ends were cut back, 5 bases at V and 5 bases at J, with 15 bases in the middle.

The chain uses TRBV7-2 and TRBJ1-5; unclear D gene. This CDR3 spans 15 amino acids. The germline CDR1 and CDR2 sequences are SGHTA and FQGNSA. V gave up 5 bases and J gave up 0 bases, with 11 bases separating them. The CDR3 loop is CASSSVHGSNQPQHF. CDR3 bases: TGTGCCAGCAGCAGCGTACACGGTAGCAATCAGCCCCAGCATTTT.

Only one count was recorded for this clone. CDR3 nucleotides: TGTGCCAGCTGGATGGCACGAGGGAACACTGAAGCTTTCTTT. This translates into CASWMARGNTEAFF. J is TRBJ1-1 and V is TRBV6-5; D not certain. Germline CDR1 MNHEY, CDR2 SVGAGI. The CDR3 totals 14 residues. V gave up 8 bases and J gave up 1 base, with 14 bases separating them.

At least ten counts were recorded for this clone. The identical CDR3 is also encoded by other nucleotide sequences in the sample. The chain recombines TRBV7-2 with TRBJ1-5; 7 positions match TRBD1. Germline-derived CDR1 and CDR2 are SGHTA and FQGNSA. The CDR3 has 13 residues. V shed 4 bases, J shed 5 bases, and the junction held 2 bases outside the gene matches. CDR3 nucleotides: TGTGCCAGCAGCTACAGGGGAGATCAGCCCCAGCATTTT. It codes for CASSYRGDQPQHF.

The chain combines TRBV1 with TRBJ1-5; TRBD1 was called by the table and not checked on the DNA. TRBV1 represents a pseudogene. This CDR3 has 13 amino acids. The chain's CDR3 is CTSPRDRDQPQHF. As DNA, the CDR3 is TGCACCAGCCCCCGGGACAGGGATCAGCCCCAGCATTTT.

Here the CDR3 DNA reads TGCGCCAGCAGAGGGACAGTAGATCAGCCCCAGCATTTT. Translated, it gives CASRGTVDQPQHF. The chain joins TRBV10-2 to TRBJ1-5; 7 positions match TRBD1. J was trimmed by 5 bases and V by 6 bases; bases with no gene match: 4. Germline-derived CDR1 and CDR2 are WSHSY and SAAADI. The CDR3 length is 13 residues.

There are a few counts of this clone. The CDR3 bases are TGTGCCAGCATCGGAGTCGACAGGTTCGAAAAACTGTTTTTT. This encodes CASIGVDRFEKLFF. J is TRBJ1-4 and V is TRBV2, with D possibly being TRBD1 (6 bases). Deletions cut 7 bases from V and 8 bases from J, with 17 bases between. There are 14 residues in the CDR3. The germline gives CDR1 SNHLY, CDR2 FYNNEI.

The chain couples TRBV7-2 to TRBJ2-1; 12 bases map to TRBD2. This CDR3 is 16 amino acids long. From germline, CDR1 is SGHTA and CDR2 FQGNSA. Trimming cost V 2 bases and J 6 bases; bases outside gene matches: 5. The CDR3 nucleotides are TGTGCCAGCAGCTTAACTAGCGGGAGGCCCTCCAATGAGCAGTTCTTC. Its protein product is CASSLTSGRPSNEQFF.

The chain combines TRBV16 with TRBJ2-1; 12 bases line up with TRBD2. This CDR3 region has 18 residues. Germline trimming cut 2 bases from V and 4 bases from J; bases unmatched to any gene: 9. The germline V gene encodes CDR1 KGHSY and CDR2 FQNENV. In DNA form, the CDR3 reads TGTGCCAGCAGCCAAATCGTGCTAGCGGGAGGGCCTTACAATGAGCAGTTCTTC. It specifies CASSQIVLAGGPYNEQFF. The whole variable domain, filled in from reference TRBV16 and TRBJ2-1, reads GEEVAQTPKHLVRGEGQKAKLYCAPIKGHSYVFWYQQVLKNEFKFLISFQNENVFDETGMPKERFSAKCLPNSPCSLEIQATKLEDSAVYFCASSQIVLAGGPYNEQFFGPGTRLTVL.

The chain combines TRBV5-1 with TRBJ1-2; D perhaps matches TRBD1 (5 bases). Germline CDR1 reads SGHRS; CDR2 reads YFSETQ. The V end lost 0 bases, the J end lost 8 bases, and 14 bases lay between the germline ends. CDR3 length equals 14 residues. The CDR3 DNA reads TGCGCCAGCAGCTTGGACCAGGGAGGGCGAGGCTACACCTTC. Translation: CASSLDQGGRGYTF.